This T cell receptor (beta chain) was recovered during a study of T-cell memory formation after mild COVID-19. As concerns this clonotype: Its antigen is currently unknown.

Germline trimming cut 1 base from V and 9 bases from J; bases unmatched to any gene: 11. In germline, CDR1 is SGHRS, CDR2 YFSETQ. This CDR3 comprises 17 residues. Study observations and caveats: The SARS-CoV-2 specificity of second-wave clones reaching peak at day 37 remained unverified. There were some responding clones in pre-infection memory, which suggested that cross-reactive memory had joined. Researchers report contracting CD4+ clones mostly in CM and EM, with CD8+ clones in EMRA.

MiXCR, run by TCRdb on the 5' RACE reads, gives a single entry per CDR3 protein. This sample has about 130,000 distinct CDR3 sequences; about a sixth occur once, and the top ten carry 5% to 5.5%. The sequence derives from a man between 18 and 35 years old who had mild COVID-19 (a few samples of this study predate the infection). Cell type and time point are not known. This chain uses TRBV5-1 with TRBJ2-3; 13 positions match TRBD2. The specimen sequenced was PBMCs or a T cell subset sorted from them (not recorded which). In nucleotides, the CDR3 is TGCGCCAGCAGCTTGCCGACTAGCGGGGGGCTCCAAGGAACGCAGTATTTT. This sequence encodes CASSLPTSGGLQGTQYF.